This TCR beta chain was documented in a study of T cells after yellow fever vaccination (dated by TCRdb to about 2019). Broadly, across the study: Libraries from fractions with low cell numbers were prepared with the SMART-Seq v4 Ultra Low Input RNA kit. Blood was drawn at multiple timepoints before and after primary and secondary immunization, with bulk PBMC replicates and cell subsets isolated. To follow T-cell clones before and after both primary and booster YFV17D yellow fever vaccination, bulk TCR alpha and beta repertoires underwent longitudinal sequencing. Two healthy male donors, one aged 18 to 29 and one aged 30 to 40 years, made up the cohort. Overall results and qualifications from the work: FACS-sorted repertoires could contain abundant contaminating clonotypes from the bulk population, so computational filtering was required. Because the study included only a couple of donors, the extent to which the findings can be generalized is limited. A small fraction of clonotypes appeared in both the CD4 and CD8 compartments, likely as a result of convergent recombination. Most clones expanded after primary vaccination were re-detected after the booster (approximately 96% of CD4 and about nine tenths of CD8), suggesting broad memory maintenance. Compared with the primary T-cell response, the secondary T-cell response was weaker but faster, peaking on day 5 rather than day 15.

The V end loses 1 base and the J end loses 0 bases, and a stretch of 10 bases separates them. The CDR3, cysteine through phenylalanine, is 15 amino acids long. Of the read, only the CDR3 DNA is kept; its 45 bases are in frame from base 1. The germline V gene gives CDR1 as LGHNA and CDR2 as YSLEER. What the treatment or condition label conveys for this sample: live attenuated yellow fever vaccine strain. At each blood-draw timepoint, two biological replicates of bulk PBMCs were collected. PBMCs were isolated from peripheral blood using a standard Ficoll-Paque protocol. RNA was extracted with TriZol from bulk PBMCs, CD4 and CD8 fractions, and dextramer-positive and dextramer-negative fractions. Concerning this clonotype itself: Its target antigen remains unknown. No much larger clonotype is one base removed from it; base qualities were not supplied.

Synthesis of TCR cDNA relied on 5'RACE template switching, a step that introduced a universal primer site along with unique molecular identifiers. Priming of cDNA synthesis was performed from both the TCR alpha and TCR beta constant segments. Libraries were amplified in two PCR steps, with sample barcodes and sequencing adapters added in the second step. Sequencing of libraries was performed on Illumina HiSeq 2500 (2x100 bp) or NovaSeq (2x150 bp). The study's own analysis went as follows. MIGEC handled demultiplexing of reads and collapsing into UMI consensus sequences, while MiXCR performed V(D)J alignment. Vaccine-responding clonotypes were identified with edgeR using replicate PBMC samples, with FDR below 0.01 and a log2 fold change above 5 up to day 15 being required. Each bulk clonotype was labeled CD4 or CD8 based on which sequenced repertoire, CD4 or CD8, contained the clonotype at higher abundance. TCRdb reprocessed the public reads (quality trimming at Q25 with fastp, clone calling with MiXCR) and kept in-frame beta chains. CDR3 protein sequences are deduplicated, and each keeps its most common genes and DNA. TCRdb, rather than the study authors, made the V and J calls. For this sample the table gives 600,000 to 750,000 distinct CDR3 sequences, of which about 12% were detected only once. 14% to 15% of the sample comes from the top ten.

This sequence uses TRBV4-3 and TRBJ2-7, with an unclear D gene assignment. Sequences were derived from PBMCs, sampled on the day of the yellow fever booster vaccination. This TCR was sampled from a man aged 30 to 45 who received the YFV17D yellow fever vaccine. The CDR3 in this case is CASSQARVSSYEQYF. The DNA sequence is given as TGCGCCAGCAGCCAAGCCCGGGTCAGCTCCTACGAGCAGTACTTC.